This TCR beta chain originates from a study of human T cells and chemical hapten exposure. Across the study: Epicutaneous patch tests delivered 0.01% DPC to the upper back, with evaluation at 6 days.

It was the library that attached unique molecular identifiers to individual cDNA molecules. TCRdb independently ran MiXCR on the RACE reads; one entry per CDR3 protein. This sample has about 74,000 distinct CDR3 sequences; about 32% occur once, and the top ten carry about 8.1%. Between the trimmed V and J ends, which lost 3 bases and 2 bases, there was a span of 14 bases. This CDR3 spans 16 amino acids. Germline CDR1 is LGHDT and CDR2 is YNNKEL (reference sequence). This clonotype was seen a handful of times. Its antigen is unknown. Time point indicated: patch test 1, 2 weeks after DPC sensitization. The treatment denotes: therapeutic diphenylcyclopropenone sensitization with weekly scalp DPC. Study-wide findings and caveats: Controls formed significantly fewer large CDR3 similarity clusters than expanded TCRs did.

The V and J genes are TRBV3-1 and TRBJ2-1; D tentatively fits TRBD1 or TRBD2 (6 bases each). The clonotype comes from a man in his forties with alopecia areata. Some clones in this sample may be carry-over from other donors' samples. The specimen comprised whole blood, sampled in connection with sensitization to the hapten diphenylcyclopropenone (DPC). Here the CDR3 reads CASSHSDRRAYNEQFF. CDR3 nucleotides: TGTGCCAGCAGCCATTCCGACAGGAGGGCCTACAATGAGCAGTTCTTC.